This T cell receptor (beta chain) was sequenced during a study of cytotoxic CD8 clonotypes in ibrutinib-treated CLL. Study at large: Across samples, productive templates numbered a few hundred thousand and productive rearrangements reached approximately 100,000 on average.

Measured with immunoSEQ multiplex PCR; TCRdb has only the in-frame clones, and not every one. The sample consists of roughly 130,000 clones, around 93% of them appearing once. Concerning this clone itself: What it binds is not known.

General observations from the study: Pretreatment clonality was elevated relative to age-matched healthy donors and paralleled circulating CD8+ T-cell counts. The study found public clonotypes uncommon, contracting or stable on treatment. Sustained-remission patients were sampled at one set of times and progressing patients at different ones.

From germline, CDR1 is MNHEY and CDR2 SVGAGI. The CDR3 has 15 amino acids. V lost 5 bases and J 0 bases, leaving 11 bases between the germline ends. The rearrangement uses TRBV6-5 and TRBJ1-3; possibly TRBD1 for D (5 bases). The source is a human donor with chronic lymphocytic leukemia. The sample here was PBMCs, taken after 12 months of ibrutinib treatment. In DNA form, the CDR3 reads TGTGCCAGCAGTCAGACAGCGAGCTCTGGAAACACCATATATTTT. Encoded protein: CASSQTASSGNTIYF.